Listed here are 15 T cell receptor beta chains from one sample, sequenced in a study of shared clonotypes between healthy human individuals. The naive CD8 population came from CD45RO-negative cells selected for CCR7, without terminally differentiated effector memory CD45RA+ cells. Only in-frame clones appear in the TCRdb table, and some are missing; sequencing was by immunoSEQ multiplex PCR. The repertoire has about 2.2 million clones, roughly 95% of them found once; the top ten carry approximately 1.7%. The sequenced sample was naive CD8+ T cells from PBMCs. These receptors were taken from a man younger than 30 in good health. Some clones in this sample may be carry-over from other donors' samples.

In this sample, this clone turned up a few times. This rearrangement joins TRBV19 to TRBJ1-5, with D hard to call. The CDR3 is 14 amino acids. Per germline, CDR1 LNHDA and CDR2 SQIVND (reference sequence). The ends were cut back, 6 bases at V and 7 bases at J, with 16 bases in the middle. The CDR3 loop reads CASSLAIARQPQHF. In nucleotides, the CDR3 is TGTGCCAGTAGCCTGGCCATAGCCAGACAGCCCCAGCATTTT.

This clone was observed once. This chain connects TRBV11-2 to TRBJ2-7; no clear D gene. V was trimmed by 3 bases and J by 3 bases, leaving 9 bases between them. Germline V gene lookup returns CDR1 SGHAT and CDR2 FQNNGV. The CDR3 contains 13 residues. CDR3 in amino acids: CASSFEPDYEQYF. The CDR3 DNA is TGTGCCAGCAGCTTCGAGCCGGACTACGAGCAGTACTTC.

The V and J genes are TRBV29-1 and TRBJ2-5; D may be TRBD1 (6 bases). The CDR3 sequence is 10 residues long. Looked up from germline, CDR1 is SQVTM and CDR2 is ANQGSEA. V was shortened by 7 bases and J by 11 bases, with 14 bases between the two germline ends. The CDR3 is CSAISDRQYF. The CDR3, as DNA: TGCAGCGCCATATCCGACAGGCAGTACTTC.

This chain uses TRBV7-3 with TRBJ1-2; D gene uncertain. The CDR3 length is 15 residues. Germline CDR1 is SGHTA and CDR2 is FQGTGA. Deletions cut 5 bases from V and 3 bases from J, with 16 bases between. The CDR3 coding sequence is TGTGCCAGCAGCCCCGCGGTCGGCGGATACTATGGCTACACCTTC. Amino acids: CASSPAVGGYYGYTF.

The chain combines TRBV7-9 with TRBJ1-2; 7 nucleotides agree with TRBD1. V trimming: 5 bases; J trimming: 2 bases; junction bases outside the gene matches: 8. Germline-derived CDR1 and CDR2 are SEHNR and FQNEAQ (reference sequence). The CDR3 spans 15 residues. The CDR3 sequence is CASSPGQALNYGYTF. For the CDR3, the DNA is TGTGCCAGCAGCCCCGGACAGGCGCTCAACTATGGCTACACCTTC.

CDR3 nucleotide sequence: TGTGCCAGCAGCTTTGGGAGACCAAACTATGGCTACACCTTC. Residues: CASSFGRPNYGYTF. The rearrangement uses TRBV5-4 and TRBJ1-2, with D uncertain. The CDR3 spans 14 residues. Germline V gene sequence: CDR1 SGHNT, CDR2 YYREEE (reference sequence). With 2 bases removed from V and 2 bases from J, the gap between germline ends came to 10 bases.

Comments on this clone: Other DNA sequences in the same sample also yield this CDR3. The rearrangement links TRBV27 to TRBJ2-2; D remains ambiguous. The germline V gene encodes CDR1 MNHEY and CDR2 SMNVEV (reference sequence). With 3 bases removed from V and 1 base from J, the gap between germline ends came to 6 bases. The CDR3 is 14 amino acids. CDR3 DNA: TGTGCCAGCAGTTTTCTCGGGAACACCGGGGAGCTGTTTTTT. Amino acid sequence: CASSFLGNTGELFF.

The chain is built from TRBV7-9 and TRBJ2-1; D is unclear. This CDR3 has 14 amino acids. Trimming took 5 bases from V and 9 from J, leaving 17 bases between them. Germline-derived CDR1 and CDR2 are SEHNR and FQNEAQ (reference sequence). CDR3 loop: CASSHRLSSGEQFF. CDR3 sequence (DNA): TGTGCCAGCAGCCATCGGCTCTCGTCGGGTGAGCAGTTCTTC.

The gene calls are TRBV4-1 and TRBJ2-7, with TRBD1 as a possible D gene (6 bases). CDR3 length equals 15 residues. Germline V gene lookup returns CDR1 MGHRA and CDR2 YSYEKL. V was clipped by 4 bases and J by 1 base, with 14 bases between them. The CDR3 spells CASSPSDSKSYEQYF. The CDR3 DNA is TGCGCCAGCAGCCCTTCGGACAGCAAATCCTACGAGCAGTACTTC.

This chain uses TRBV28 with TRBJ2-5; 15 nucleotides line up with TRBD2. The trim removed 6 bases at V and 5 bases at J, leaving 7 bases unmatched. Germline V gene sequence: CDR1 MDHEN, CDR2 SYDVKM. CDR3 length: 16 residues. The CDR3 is CASSLGLAGGRETQYF. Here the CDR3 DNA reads TGTGCCAGCAGCCTGGGACTAGCGGGAGGTAGGGAGACCCAGTACTTC.

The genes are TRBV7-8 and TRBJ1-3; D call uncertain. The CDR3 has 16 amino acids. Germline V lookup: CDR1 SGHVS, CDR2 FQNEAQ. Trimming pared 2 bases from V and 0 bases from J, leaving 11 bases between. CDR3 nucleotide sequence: TGTGCCAGCAGCTTAATAGCTTCGAGCTCTGGAAACACCATATATTTT. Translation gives CASSLIASSSGNTIYF.

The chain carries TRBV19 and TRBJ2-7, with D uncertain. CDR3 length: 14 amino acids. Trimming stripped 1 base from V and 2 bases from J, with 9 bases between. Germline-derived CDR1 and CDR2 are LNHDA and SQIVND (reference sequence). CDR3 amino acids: CASSIGDITYEQYF. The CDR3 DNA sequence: TGTGCCAGTAGTATAGGCGACATCACCTACGAGCAGTACTTC.

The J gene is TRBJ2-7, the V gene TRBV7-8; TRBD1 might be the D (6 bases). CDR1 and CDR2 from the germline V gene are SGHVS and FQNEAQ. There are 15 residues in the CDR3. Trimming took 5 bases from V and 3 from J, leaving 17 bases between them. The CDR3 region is CASSPGDTAYYEQYF. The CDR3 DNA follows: TGTGCCAGCAGCCCTGGGGACACAGCATACTACGAGCAGTACTTC.

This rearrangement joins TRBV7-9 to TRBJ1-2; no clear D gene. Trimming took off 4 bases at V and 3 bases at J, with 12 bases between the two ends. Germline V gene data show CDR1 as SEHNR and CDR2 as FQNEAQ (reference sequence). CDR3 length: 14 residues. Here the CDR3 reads CASSWWAADYGYTF. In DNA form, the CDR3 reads TGTGCCAGCAGCTGGTGGGCAGCAGACTATGGCTACACCTTC.

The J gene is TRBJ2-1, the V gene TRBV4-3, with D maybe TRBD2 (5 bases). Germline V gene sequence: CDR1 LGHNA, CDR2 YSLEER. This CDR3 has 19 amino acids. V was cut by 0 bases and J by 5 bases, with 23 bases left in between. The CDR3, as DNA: TGCGCCAGCAGCCAAGATCTCCGAGCGGCGCGTTCCCCCCACAATGAGCAGTTCTTC. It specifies CASSQDLRAARSPHNEQFF.